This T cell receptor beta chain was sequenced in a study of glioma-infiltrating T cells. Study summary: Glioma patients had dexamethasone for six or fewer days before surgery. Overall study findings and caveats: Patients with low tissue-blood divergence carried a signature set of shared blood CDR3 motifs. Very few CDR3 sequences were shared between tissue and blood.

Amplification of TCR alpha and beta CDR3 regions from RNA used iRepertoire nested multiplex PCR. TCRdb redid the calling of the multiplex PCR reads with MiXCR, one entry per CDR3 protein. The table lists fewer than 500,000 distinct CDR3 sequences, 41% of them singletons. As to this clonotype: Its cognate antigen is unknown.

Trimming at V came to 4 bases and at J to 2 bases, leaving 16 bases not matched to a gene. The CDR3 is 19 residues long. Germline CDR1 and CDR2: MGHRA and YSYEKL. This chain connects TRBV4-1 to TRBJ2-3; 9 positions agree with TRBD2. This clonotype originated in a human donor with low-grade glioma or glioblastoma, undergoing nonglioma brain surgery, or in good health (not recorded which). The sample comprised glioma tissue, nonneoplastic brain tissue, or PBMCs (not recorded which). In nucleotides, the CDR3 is TGCGCCAGCAGCCCCCGTTTGGGAGCGGGACTAGCTGACACAGATACGCAGTATTTT. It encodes CASSPRLGAGLADTDTQYF.